These T cell receptor beta chains were read from a single sample in a study of a mutant IDH1 vaccine in newly diagnosed glioma. No antigens are known for them. The protocol was immunoSEQ multiplex PCR, while the TCRdb copy is restricted to in-frame clones and leaves out a portion. The data hold over 30,000 clones, with 87% observed a single time. Here the sequenced sample was PBMCs, taken from a glioma patient whose treatment included an IDH1 peptide vaccine. The receptors originated from a woman younger than 45 with glioma. Both conserved end residues are part of each CDR3. Fields, in order: V gene, clone size, D gene, J gene, CDR3 protein, CDR3 DNA. The D gene is left open where the match is weak. Where a row states a size, it is once, few, many or the class of an expanded clone; other rows omit it.

V gene: TRBV5-1
clone size: .
D gene: .
J gene: TRBJ1-1
CDR3 protein: CASSLEEGTEAFF
CDR3 DNA: TGCGCCAGCAGCTTGGAGGAGGGCACTGAAGCTTTCTTT

V gene: TRBV6-5
clone size: .
D gene: TRBD1
J gene: TRBJ2-5
CDR3 protein: CASSQGVRGQETQYF
CDR3 DNA: TGTGCCAGCAGCCAAGGAGTCAGGGGGCAAGAGACCCAGTACTTC

V gene: TRBV5-1
clone size: .
D gene: .
J gene: TRBJ2-5
CDR3 protein: CASSLGTNQETQYF
CDR3 DNA: TGCGCCAGCAGCTTGGGGACAAACCAAGAGACCCAGTACTTC

V gene: TRBV12-5
clone size: .
D gene: TRBD1
J gene: TRBJ2-2
CDR3 protein: CASGLRTGPNTGELFF
CDR3 DNA: TGTGCTAGTGGTTTGAGGACAGGGCCGAACACCGGGGAGCTGTTTTTT

V gene: TRBV27
clone size: .
D gene: .
J gene: TRBJ1-1
CDR3 protein: CASKIGGTEAFF
CDR3 DNA: TGTGCCAGTAAAATCGGGGGCACTGAAGCTTTCTTT

V gene: TRBV5-1
clone size: .
D gene: TRBD1
J gene: TRBJ2-1
CDR3 protein: CASSSQDRGSNEQFF
CDR3 DNA: TGCGCCAGCAGCTCCCAGGACAGGGGTTCAAATGAGCAGTTCTTC

V gene: TRBV25-1
clone size: .
D gene: TRBD2
J gene: TRBJ2-1
CDR3 protein: CASSEYRLAGNEQFF
CDR3 DNA: TGTGCCAGCAGTGAATATCGACTAGCTGGGAATGAGCAGTTCTTC

V gene: TRBV5-1
clone size: once
D gene: .
J gene: TRBJ2-7
CDR3 protein: CASSPLDGVSYEQYF
CDR3 DNA: TGCGCCAGCAGCCCCCTGGACGGAGTCTCCTACGAGCAGTACTTC

V gene: TRBV13
clone size: .
D gene: .
J gene: TRBJ1-1
CDR3 protein: CASSSYNTEAFF
CDR3 DNA: TGTGCCAGCAGCTCTTATAACACTGAAGCTTTCTTT

V gene: TRBV7-9
clone size: .
D gene: .
J gene: TRBJ2-5
CDR3 protein: CANPGRVQETQYF
CDR3 DNA: TGTGCCAACCCGGGTAGGGTCCAAGAGACCCAGTACTTC

V gene: TRBV2
clone size: .
D gene: .
J gene: TRBJ1-2
CDR3 protein: CASSSTANYGYTF
CDR3 DNA: TGTGCCAGCAGTTCGACCGCCAACTATGGCTACACCTTC

V gene: TRBV9
clone size: once
D gene: .
J gene: TRBJ1-2
CDR3 protein: CASSARLTGQSGYTF
CDR3 DNA: TGTGCCAGCAGCGCCCGACTGACGGGCCAGAGTGGCTACACCTTC

V gene: TRBV14
clone size: .
D gene: TRBD1
J gene: TRBJ2-2
CDR3 protein: CASRQGYTGELFF
CDR3 DNA: TGTGCCAGCAGACAGGGGTACACCGGGGAGCTGTTTTTT

V gene: TRBV7-2
clone size: once
D gene: .
J gene: TRBJ1-6
CDR3 protein: CASSLASGVQSPLHF
CDR3 DNA: TGTGCCAGCAGCTTAGCGTCTGGAGTGCAGTCACCCCTCCACTTT

V gene: TRBV5-1
clone size: .
D gene: .
J gene: TRBJ2-2
CDR3 protein: CASSLQGLANTGELFF
CDR3 DNA: TGCGCCAGCAGCCTTCAGGGTTTAGCGAACACCGGGGAGCTGTTTTTT

V gene: TRBV5-5
clone size: few
D gene: .
J gene: TRBJ1-6
CDR3 protein: CASSLVQPSSYNSPLHF
CDR3 DNA: TGTGCCAGCAGCTTGGTACAGCCCAGCTCCTATAATTCACCCCTCCACTTT

V gene: TRBV6-1
clone size: .
D gene: .
J gene: TRBJ1-2
CDR3 protein: CASSEQGRGTNYGYTF
CDR3 DNA: TGTGCCAGCAGTGAACAGGGGCGGGGAACTAATTATGGCTACACCTTC

V gene: TRBV29-1
clone size: .
D gene: TRBD2
J gene: TRBJ2-1
CDR3 protein: CSDRTSGNNEQFF
CDR3 DNA: TGCAGCGATAGGACTAGCGGGAACAATGAGCAGTTCTTC

V gene: TRBV19
clone size: .
D gene: .
J gene: TRBJ1-3
CDR3 protein: CASSWGETGNTIYF
CDR3 DNA: TGTGCCAGTAGTTGGGGGGAAACTGGAAACACCATATATTTT

V gene: TRBV7-2
clone size: .
D gene: .
J gene: TRBJ1-2
CDR3 protein: CASSSDNYGYTF
CDR3 DNA: TGTGCCAGCAGCTCTGACAACTATGGCTACACCTTC

V gene: TRBV10-2
clone size: .
D gene: TRBD1
J gene: TRBJ1-1
CDR3 protein: CASRPSTGTEAFF
CDR3 DNA: TGCGCCAGCAGACCCTCGACAGGGACTGAAGCTTTCTTT

V gene: TRBV5-5
clone size: .
D gene: .
J gene: TRBJ1-1
CDR3 protein: CASSLFRVNTEAFF
CDR3 DNA: TGTGCCAGCAGCTTATTCAGGGTGAACACTGAAGCTTTCTTT

V gene: TRBV7-2
clone size: .
D gene: .
J gene: TRBJ1-2
CDR3 protein: CASSLDLKGGYTF
CDR3 DNA: TGTGCCAGCAGCTTAGATCTGAAAGGTGGCTACACCTTC

V gene: TRBV5-1
clone size: .
D gene: .
J gene: TRBJ1-5
CDR3 protein: CASSLEGEIFQPQHF
CDR3 DNA: TGCGCCAGCAGCTTGGAAGGGGAGATATTTCAGCCCCAGCATTTT

V gene: TRBV4-1
clone size: .
D gene: TRBD2
J gene: TRBJ2-1
CDR3 protein: CASSQELAGGRFEQFF
CDR3 DNA: TGCGCCAGCAGCCAAGAACTAGCGGGGGGGCGATTTGAGCAGTTCTTC

V gene: TRBV2
clone size: .
D gene: TRBD2
J gene: TRBJ2-5
CDR3 protein: CASSETLAGGQETQYF
CDR3 DNA: TGTGCCAGCAGTGAAACCCTAGCGGGGGGGCAAGAGACCCAGTACTTC

V gene: TRBV25-1
clone size: once
D gene: .
J gene: TRBJ2-7
CDR3 protein: CATSRGPYEQYF
CDR3 DNA: TGTGCCACCAGCCGGGGCCCCTACGAGCAGTACTTC

V gene: TRBV6-6
clone size: .
D gene: .
J gene: TRBJ1-3
CDR3 protein: CASTPLRGGEGNTIYF
CDR3 DNA: TGTGCCAGCACGCCCCTCCGGGGAGGCGAAGGAAACACCATATATTTT

V gene: TRBV7-9
clone size: .
D gene: TRBD1
J gene: TRBJ1-4
CDR3 protein: CASSTRRTGWNEKLFF
CDR3 DNA: TGTGCCAGCAGCACCCGTAGGACAGGTTGGAATGAAAAACTGTTTTTT

V gene: TRBV7-2
clone size: .
D gene: .
J gene: TRBJ2-7
CDR3 protein: CASSLGSYEQYF
CDR3 DNA: TGTGCCAGCAGCTTAGGGTCCTACGAGCAGTACTTC

V gene: TRBV18
clone size: .
D gene: TRBD1
J gene: TRBJ1-2
CDR3 protein: CASSLGQGVDGYTF
CDR3 DNA: TGTGCCAGCTCCCTGGGACAGGGGGTCGATGGCTACACCTTC

V gene: TRBV7-2
clone size: .
D gene: .
J gene: TRBJ1-2
CDR3 protein: CASSLAQGLVGYTF
CDR3 DNA: TGTGCCAGCAGCTTAGCCCAGGGTTTAGTGGGCTACACCTTC

V gene: TRBV5-4
clone size: .
D gene: TRBD2
J gene: TRBJ2-5
CDR3 protein: CASSLGSLSGTSGAPRLRYF
CDR3 DNA: TGTGCCAGCAGCTTAGGATCCCTCAGTGGGACTAGCGGGGCGCCCCGCCTGAGATACTTC

V gene: TRBV6-5
clone size: .
D gene: TRBD1
J gene: TRBJ1-6
CDR3 protein: CASTRGQTNSPLHF
CDR3 DNA: TGTGCCAGCACCCGGGGACAGACGAATTCACCCCTCCACTTT

V gene: TRBV11-2
clone size: .
D gene: .
J gene: TRBJ1-5
CDR3 protein: CARGGASVQPQHF
CDR3 DNA: TGTGCCAGGGGGGGGGCCAGCGTGCAGCCCCAGCATTTT